This T cell receptor (beta chain) comes out of a study of neurological immune-mediated disorders. General study findings and limits: HTLV-1-associated myelopathy led in TCR clonal expansion, while multiple sclerosis ranked lowest, below healthy controls.

The cDNA came from 5'RACE with 10-nucleotide random UMIs. TCRdb re-analysed the 5' RACE reads in MiXCR, keeping a single row per CDR3 protein. The sample has around 38,000 distinct CDR3 sequences, roughly 15% seen once. For sorted libraries, the input was some 1 million CD4+ or CD8+ T cells. As for this clonotype: Its specificity is not known.

Germline CDR1 SGHNT, CDR2 YYREEE (reference sequence). With 4 bases removed from V and 3 bases from J, the gap between germline ends came to 10 bases. The CDR3 consists of 13 residues. The V and J genes are TRBV5-4 and TRBJ1-2; maybe TRBD1 (6 bases). The sample taken for sequencing was CD4+ T cells from blood. The sequence came from a woman between 55 and 75 years old with HTLV-1-associated myelopathy (HAM/TSP). In DNA, the CDR3 is TGTGCCAGCAGCAGGGACATTGACTATGGCTACACCTTC. Its protein is CASSRDIDYGYTF.